The present entry profiles one TCR beta chain with its context. The data belong to a study of T cells in Graves' hyperthyroidism and ophthalmopathy. There were TCR beta CDR3 regions amplified from RNA transcripts. HTBI primers were employed in a first-round RT-PCR of the TCR CDR3. Each CDR3 protein is one row after TCRdb ran MiXCR on the multiplex PCR reads. The sample shows some 600,000 distinct CDR3 sequences, approximately 15% of them seen only once. CDR1 and CDR2 from the germline V gene are SEHNR and FQNEAQ (reference sequence). CDR3 length: 15 amino acids. V shed 4 bases and J 6 bases; nucleotides not matched to a gene: 9.

The sequence was obtained from a woman aged 25 to 39 with Graves' hyperthyroidism that later progressed to Graves' ophthalmopathy. J is TRBJ2-1 and V is TRBV7-9; 7 positions agree with TRBD1. The sequenced material came from blood. The CDR3 spells CASSSTQGNLNEQFF. The CDR3 DNA reads as TGTGCCAGCAGCTCCACACAGGGGAACCTCAATGAGCAGTTCTTC.